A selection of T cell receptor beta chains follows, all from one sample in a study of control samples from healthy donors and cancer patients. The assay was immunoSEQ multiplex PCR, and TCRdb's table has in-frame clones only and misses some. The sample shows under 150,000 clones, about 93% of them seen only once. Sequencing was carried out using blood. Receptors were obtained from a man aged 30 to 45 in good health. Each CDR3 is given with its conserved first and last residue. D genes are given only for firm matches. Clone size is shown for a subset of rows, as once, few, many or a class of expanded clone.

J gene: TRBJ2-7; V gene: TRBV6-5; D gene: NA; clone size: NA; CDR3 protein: CASMRQGSYEQYF; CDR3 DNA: TGTGCCAGCATGAGGCAGGGGTCCTACGAGCAGTACTTC
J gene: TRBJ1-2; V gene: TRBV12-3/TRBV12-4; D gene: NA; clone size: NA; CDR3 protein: CASSLGQGYGYTF; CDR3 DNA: TGTGCCAGCAGTTTAGGGCAGGGCTATGGCTACACCTTC
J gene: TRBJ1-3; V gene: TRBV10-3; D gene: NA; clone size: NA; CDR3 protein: CAISGNWDTIYF; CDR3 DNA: TGTGCCATCAGTGGGAACTGGGACACCATATATTTT
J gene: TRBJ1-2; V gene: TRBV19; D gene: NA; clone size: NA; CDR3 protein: CASSTQRQLRYGYTF; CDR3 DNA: TGTGCCAGTAGTACCCAAAGACAGCTTCGATATGGCTACACCTTC
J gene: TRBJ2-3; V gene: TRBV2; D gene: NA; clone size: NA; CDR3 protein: CASGGTDPTDTQYF; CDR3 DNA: TGTGCCAGCGGGGGGACAGACCCTACAGATACGCAGTATTTT
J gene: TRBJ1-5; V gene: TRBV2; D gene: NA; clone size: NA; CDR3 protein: CASRGRPNQPQHF; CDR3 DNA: TGTGCCAGCAGAGGGCGGCCCAATCAGCCCCAGCATTTT
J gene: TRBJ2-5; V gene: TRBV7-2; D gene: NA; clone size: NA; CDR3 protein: CASSSSIKLRQETQYF; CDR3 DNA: TGTGCCAGCAGCTCCTCAATCAAATTACGCCAAGAGACCCAGTACTTC
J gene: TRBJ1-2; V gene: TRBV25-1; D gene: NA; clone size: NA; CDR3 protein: CASSEFITSGYAF; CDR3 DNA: TGTGCCAGCAGTGAGTTTATCACTAGCGGCTACGCCTTC
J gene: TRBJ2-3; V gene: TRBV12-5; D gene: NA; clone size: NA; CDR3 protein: CASGLGKLTDTQYF; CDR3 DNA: TGTGCTAGTGGTTTAGGGAAGCTCACAGATACGCAGTATTTT
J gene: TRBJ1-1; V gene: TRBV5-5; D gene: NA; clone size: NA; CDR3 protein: CASSLASGEAFF; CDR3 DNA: TGTGCCAGCAGCTTGGCCTCGGGTGAAGCTTTCTTT
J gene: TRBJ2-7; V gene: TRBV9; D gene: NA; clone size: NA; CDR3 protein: CASSGGTHHYEQYF; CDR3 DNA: TGTGCCAGCAGCGGCGGGACACACCACTACGAGCAGTACTTC
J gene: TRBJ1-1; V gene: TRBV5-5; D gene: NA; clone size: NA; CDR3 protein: CASSLIDPASTLGAFF; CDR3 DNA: TGTGCCAGCAGCTTAATTGACCCGGCCTCAACCCTGGGGGCTTTCTTT
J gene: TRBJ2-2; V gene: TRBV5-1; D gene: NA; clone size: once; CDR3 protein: CATSTGRRSNTGELFF; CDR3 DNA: TGCGCCACCTCCACCGGCAGGCGCTCGAACACCGGGGAGCTGTTTTTT
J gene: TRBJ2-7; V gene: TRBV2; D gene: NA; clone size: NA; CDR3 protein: CASSEEEVNRSSYEQYF; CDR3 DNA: TGTGCCAGCAGTGAAGAAGAGGTTAACAGGAGCTCCTACGAGCAGTACTTC